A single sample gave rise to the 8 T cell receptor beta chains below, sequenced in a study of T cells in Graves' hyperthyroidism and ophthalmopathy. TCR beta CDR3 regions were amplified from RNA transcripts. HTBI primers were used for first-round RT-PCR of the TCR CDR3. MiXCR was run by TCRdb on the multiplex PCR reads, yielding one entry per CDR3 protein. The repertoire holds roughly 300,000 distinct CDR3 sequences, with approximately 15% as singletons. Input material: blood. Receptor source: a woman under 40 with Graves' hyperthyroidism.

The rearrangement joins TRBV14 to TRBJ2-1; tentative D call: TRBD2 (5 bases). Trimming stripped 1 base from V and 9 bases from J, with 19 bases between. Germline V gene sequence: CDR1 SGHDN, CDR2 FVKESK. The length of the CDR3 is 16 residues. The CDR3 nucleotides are TGTGCCAGCAGCCAAGGAACTCGGGGTCCCCGGGGTGAGCAGTTCTTC. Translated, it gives CASSQGTRGPRGEQFF. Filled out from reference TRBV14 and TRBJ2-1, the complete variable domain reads EAGVTQFPSHSVIEKGQTVTLRCDPISGHDNLYWYRRVMGKEIKFLLHFVKESKQDESGMPNNRFLAERTGGTYSTLKVQPAELEDSGVYFCASSQGTRGPRGEQFFGPGTRLTVL.

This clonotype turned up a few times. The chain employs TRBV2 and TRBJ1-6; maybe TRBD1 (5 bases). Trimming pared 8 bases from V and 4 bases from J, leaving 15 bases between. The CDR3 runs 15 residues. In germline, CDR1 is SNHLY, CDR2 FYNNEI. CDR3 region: CASSNGTPYNSPLHF. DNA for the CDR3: TGTGCCAGCTCTAACGGGACCCCATATAATTCACCCCTCCACTTT.

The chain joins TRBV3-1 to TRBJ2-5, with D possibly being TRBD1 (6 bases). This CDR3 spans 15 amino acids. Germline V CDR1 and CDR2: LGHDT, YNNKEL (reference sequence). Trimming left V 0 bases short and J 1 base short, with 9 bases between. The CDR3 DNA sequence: TGTGCCAGCAGCCAAGATCTGGGGGCCCAAGAGACCCAGTACTTC. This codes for CASSQDLGAQETQYF.

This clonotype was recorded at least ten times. The CDR3 nucleotides read TGTGCCAGCAGTTCTGTGAGAAGTCAGCCCCAGCATTTT. It encodes CASSSVRSQPQHF. V gene TRBV28 combines with J gene TRBJ1-5; no firm D call. The CDR3 runs 13 residues. V gave up 4 bases and J gave up 6 bases, with 10 bases separating them. Germline CDR1 is MDHEN and CDR2 is SYDVKM.

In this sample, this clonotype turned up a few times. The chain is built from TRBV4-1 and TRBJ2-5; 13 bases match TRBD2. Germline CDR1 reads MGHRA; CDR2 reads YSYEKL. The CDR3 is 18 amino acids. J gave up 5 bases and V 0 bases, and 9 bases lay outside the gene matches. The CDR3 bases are TGCGCCAGCAGCCAAGAGTCAACTAGCGGGAGGGCCCGGGAGACCCAGTACTTC. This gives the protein CASSQESTSGRARETQYF.

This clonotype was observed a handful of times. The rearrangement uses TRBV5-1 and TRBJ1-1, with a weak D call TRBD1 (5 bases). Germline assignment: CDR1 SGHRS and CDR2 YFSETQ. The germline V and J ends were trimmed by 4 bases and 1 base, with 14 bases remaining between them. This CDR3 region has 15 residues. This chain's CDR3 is CASSPLGTRNTEAFF. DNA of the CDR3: TGCGCCAGCAGCCCCCTCGGGACTCGGAACACTGAAGCTTTCTTT. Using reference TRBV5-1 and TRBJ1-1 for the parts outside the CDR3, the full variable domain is KAGVTQTPRYLIKTRGQQVTLSCSPISGHRSVSWYQQTPGQGLQFLFEYFSETQRNKGNFPGRFSGRQFSNSRSEMNVSTLELGDSALYLCASSPLGTRNTEAFFGQGTRLTVV.

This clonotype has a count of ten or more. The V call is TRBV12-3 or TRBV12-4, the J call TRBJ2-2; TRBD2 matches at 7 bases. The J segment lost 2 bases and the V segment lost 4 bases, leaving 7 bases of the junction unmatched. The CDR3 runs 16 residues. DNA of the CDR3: TGTGCCAGCAGTTCATGGGGAGGGCCTAACACCGGGGAGCTGTTTTTT. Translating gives CASSSWGGPNTGELFF.

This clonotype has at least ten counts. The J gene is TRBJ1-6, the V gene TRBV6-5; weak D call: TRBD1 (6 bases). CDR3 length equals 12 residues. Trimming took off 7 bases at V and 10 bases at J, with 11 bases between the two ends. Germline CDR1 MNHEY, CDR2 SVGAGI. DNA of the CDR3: TGTGCCAGCACACAGGGACAATCACCCCTCCACTTT. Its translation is CASTQGQSPLHF.